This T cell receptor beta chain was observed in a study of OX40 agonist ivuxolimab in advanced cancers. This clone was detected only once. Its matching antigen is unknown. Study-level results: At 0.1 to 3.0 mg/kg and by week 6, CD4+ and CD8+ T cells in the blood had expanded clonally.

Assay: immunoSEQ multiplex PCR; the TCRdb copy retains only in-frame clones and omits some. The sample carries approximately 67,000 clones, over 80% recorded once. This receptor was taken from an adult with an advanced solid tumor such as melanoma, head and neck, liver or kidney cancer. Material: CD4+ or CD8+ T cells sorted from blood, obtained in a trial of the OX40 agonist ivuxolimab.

This CDR3 reads CASSQAFGRPQYF. The CDR3 nucleotides are TGTGCCAGCAGCCAAGCCTTTGGGAGACCCCAGTACTTC. The rearrangement links TRBV4-2 to TRBJ2-5, with D tentatively TRBD2 (5 bases). The CDR3 runs 13 residues. V lost 1 base and J 9 bases, leaving 12 bases between the germline ends. Per the germline V gene, CDR1 is LGHNA and CDR2 is YNFKEQ.